This T cell receptor (beta chain) was identified in a study of shared clonotypes between healthy human individuals. Overall study context: A couple of women and three men aged 18 to 49 made up the donors. Study-wide results and caveats: Estimated clonotype richness was generally higher in naive than memory subsets. Unshared clonotypes carried lower generation probabilities than those common to all four donors.

The CDR3 sequence is 15 residues long. Germline loops: CDR1 SGDLS, CDR2 YYNGEE. Deletions cut 3 bases from V and 0 bases from J, with 11 bases between. In regard to this clone: Its antigen is not known.

Genomic DNA belonging to each subset was distributed in equal measure over several immunoSEQ plates. This table comes from immunoSEQ multiplex PCR, and its TCRdb copy is limited to in-frame clones, with some not included. The profile shows 1.6 million or so clones, around 95% of them singletons. The material sequenced was naive CD4+ T cells sorted from blood. Subset specified: CD45RA+ positively selected. The TCR comes from a man aged 25 to 40 in good health. The genes are TRBV9 and TRBJ2-3, with D perhaps TRBD2 (5 bases). Here the CDR3 reads CASSALRTSTDTQYF. The CDR3 DNA sequence: TGTGCCAGCAGCGCTCTCCGGACTAGCACAGATACGCAGTATTTT.